Listed here are 9 T cell receptor beta chains from one sample, sequenced in a study of T cell repertoires in cytomegalovirus infection. No antigen is known for these receptors. TCRdb ran MiXCR on the reads and lists one entry per CDR3 protein. The sample lists 900,000 to 950,000 distinct CDR3 sequences; roughly 30% were seen once. The input for sequencing was cultured CD8+ T cells from PBMCs, taken from culture after CMV antigen stimulation. Receptors were obtained from a human donor in good health (CMV status not recorded). Some clones in this sample may be carry-over from other donors' samples.

This clonotype was recorded a few times. The chain carries TRBV12-3 or TRBV12-4 and TRBJ1-3, with 9 nucleotides matching TRBD1. The CDR3 is made up of 14 amino acids. V lost 3 bases and J lost 4; bases outside the gene matches: 1. CDR3 nucleotides: TGTGCCAGCAGTTTCGGGACAGGGGGAAACACCATATATTTT. Residues: CASSFGTGGNTIYF.

This clonotype was counted a few times. This sequence joins TRBV12-3 or TRBV12-4 and TRBJ2-7; D ambiguous. Trimming removed 5 bases at V and 0 bases at J, with 11 bases between. The CDR3 consists of 14 residues. The CDR3, as DNA: TGTGCCAGCAGTCTCGACATAAACTCCTACGAGCAGTACTTC. Amino acids: CASSLDINSYEQYF.

This clonotype appeared a single time. The chain recombines TRBV6-2 or TRBV6-3 with TRBJ2-1, with D uncertain. CDR1 is MNHEY, CDR2 SVGEGT, per germline. This CDR3 spans 14 amino acids. Deletions cut 6 bases from V and 6 bases from J, with 15 bases between. This CDR3 reads CASSPPLVINEQFF. DNA of the CDR3: TGTGCCAGCAGCCCCCCCTTAGTTATCAATGAGCAGTTCTTC.

This clonotype showed up many times. J is TRBJ1-1 and V is TRBV11-2; 11 bases are a match to TRBD1. The length of the CDR3 is 16 residues. V lost 5 bases to trimming and J lost 4 bases; unmatched junction nucleotides: 9. CDR1 and CDR2 from the germline V gene are SGHAT and FQNNGV. CDR3 amino acids: CASSPWTGGSATEAFF. CDR3 bases: TGTGCCAGCAGCCCTTGGACAGGGGGCTCGGCCACTGAAGCTTTCTTT.

This chain links TRBV7-9 with TRBJ2-5; 8 nucleotides align to TRBD2. The J segment lost 3 bases and the V segment lost 4 bases, leaving 4 bases of the junction unmatched. CDR3 length equals 14 residues. Per germline, CDR1 SEHNR and CDR2 FQNEAQ (reference sequence). CDR3 loop: CASSYTGGKETQYF. The CDR3 DNA sequence: TGTGCCAGCAGCTATACGGGGGGGAAAGAGACCCAGTACTTC.

J is TRBJ1-2 and V is TRBV7-2; tentative D call: TRBD1 (5 bases). Germline V gives CDR1 SGHTA, CDR2 FQGNSA. The germline V and J ends were trimmed by 4 bases and 4 bases, with 13 bases remaining between them. There are 14 residues in the CDR3. This chain's CDR3 is CASSSPGSAYGYTF. The CDR3, as DNA: TGTGCCAGCAGCTCCCCAGGGTCGGCCTATGGCTACACCTTC.

The sample holds many counts of this clonotype. The rearrangement joins TRBV7-2 to TRBJ2-3; the D is unclear. V lost 1 base and J lost 2, with 7 bases in between. CDR1 is SGHTA and CDR2 is FQGNSA in the germline V gene. This CDR3 is 14 amino acids long. Here the CDR3 reads CASSLVSPTDTQYF. The CDR3 region has the DNA TGTGCCAGCAGCTTAGTCTCACCCACAGATACGCAGTATTTT.

This clonotype was seen a few times. The V call is TRBV6-2 or TRBV6-3, the J call TRBJ2-5, with D maybe TRBD1 (6 bases). Trimming took 8 bases from V and 2 from J, leaving 15 bases between them. The CDR3 covers 14 residues. Germline V CDR1 and CDR2: MNHEY, SVGEGT. CDR3 in amino acids: CASHTWGQQETQYF. In DNA form, the CDR3 reads TGTGCCAGCCACACCTGGGGACAACAAGAGACCCAGTACTTC.

The chain combines TRBV6-2 or TRBV6-3 with TRBJ1-2, with TRBD1 matching over 12 bases. Germline lookup yields CDR1 MNHEY and CDR2 SVGEGT. The CDR3 has 18 residues. V shed 0 bases and J 4 bases; nucleotides not matched to a gene: 9. The CDR3 DNA reads as TGTGCCAGCAGTTACTCGTCGGGACAGGGGGCAGGGGTCTATGGCTACACCTTC. This translates into CASSYSSGQGAGVYGYTF.